One sample yielded the 6 T cell receptor beta chains listed below, sequenced in a study of blood T cell repertoires in COVID-19. Sequenced by immunoSEQ multiplex PCR; TCRdb stores in-frame clones only, minus some. The sample yields a few hundred thousand clones, roughly 89% seen once. Sequenced: peripheral blood. These receptors were obtained from a woman aged 35 to 49 who had recovered from COVID-19.

This chain joins TRBV5-1 and TRBJ1-4; possibly TRBD1 for D (5 bases). Germline V gene sequence: CDR1 SGHRS, CDR2 YFSETQ. V shed 4 bases and J shed 0 bases, with 7 bases lying between them. CDR3 size: 14 residues. The CDR3 bases are TGCGCCAGCAGCGACAGCTCAACTAATGAAAAACTGTTTTTT. It specifies CASSDSSTNEKLFF.

V is TRBV30 and J is TRBJ2-5, with D possibly TRBD2 on 5 matching bases. The CDR3 is made up of 13 amino acids. V dropped 0 bases and J dropped 2 bases, with 7 bases sitting between them. Germline V gene sequence: CDR1 GTSNPN, CDR2 SVGIG (reference sequence). The CDR3 bases are TGTGCCTGGAGTGTGGGAGTACAAGAGACCCAGTACTTC. Protein sequence: CAWSVGVQETQYF. Based on the CDR3 plus reference TRBV30 and TRBJ2-5, the full variable domain is SQTIHQWPATLVQPVGSPLSLECTVEGTSNPNLYWYRQAAGRGLQLLFYSVGIGQISSEVPQNLSASRPQDRQFILSSKKLLLSDSGFYLCAWSVGVQETQYFGPGTRLLVL.

The chain links TRBV5-1 to TRBJ2-2; 7 positions agree with TRBD2. The CDR3 has 17 amino acids. V gave up 1 base and J gave up 7 bases; unmatched junction bases: 13. Germline-derived CDR1 and CDR2 are SGHRS and YFSETQ. The CDR3: CASSLLHIREDGGELFF. The CDR3 bases are TGCGCCAGCAGCTTGCTTCATATACGGGAGGATGGCGGGGAGCTGTTTTTT.

V gene TRBV28 combines with J gene TRBJ2-5; TRBD1 aligns across 11 bases. Germline-derived CDR1 and CDR2 are MDHEN and SYDVKM. The CDR3 has 16 residues. V trimming: 6 bases; J trimming: 4 bases; junction bases outside the gene matches: 10. The CDR3 is CASRGGTGGFGETQYF. The CDR3 bases are TGTGCCAGCAGGGGTGGGACAGGGGGGTTTGGAGAGACCCAGTACTTC.

The chain employs TRBV14 and TRBJ2-2; 15 bases are shared with TRBD2. Germline V CDR1 and CDR2: SGHDN, FVKESK. V was pared by 1 base and J by 5 bases, with 11 bases of the junction left unmatched. This CDR3 region has 20 residues. CDR3 in amino acids: CASSQVRGTSGRKDTGELFF. The CDR3 nucleotides are TGTGCCAGCAGCCAAGTACGGGGGACTAGCGGGAGGAAGGATACCGGGGAGCTGTTTTTT.

This chain's CDR3 is CASRREREIYGANVLTF. CDR3 in DNA: TGTGCCAGCAGAAGGGAGCGGGAGATCTACGGGGCCAACGTCCTGACTTTC. V usage is TRBV27 and J usage is TRBJ2-6; 8 bases map to TRBD2. The CDR3 runs 17 residues. From germline, CDR1 is MNHEY and CDR2 SMNVEV (reference sequence). V shed 6 bases and J 4 bases; nucleotides not matched to a gene: 11.